This T cell receptor (beta chain) was profiled in a study of blood T cell repertoires in COVID-19. Study background: Sites across the United States, Italy and Spain contributed samples from acute and convalescent COVID-19. PBMCs, B-cell-depleted T cells, or T cells were the source of the cDNA or gDNA that made up the material.

The CDR3 consists of 16 residues. CDR1 is SGHRS, CDR2 YFSETQ, per germline. Trimming pared 1 base from V and 1 base from J, leaving 11 bases between. Per the study methods: The authors estimated nucleated cell counts from reference gene primer amplification. Profiled with immunoSEQ multiplex PCR; TCRdb holds only in-frame clones, not every one. That table furnishes V, J and clone size, whereas the DNA furnished D and trimming. The sample carries about 480,000 clones, roughly 87% recorded once. The chain links TRBV5-1 to TRBJ2-2; perhaps TRBD2 as D (5 bases). The sequencing sample was made of peripheral blood. The TCR originated in a man younger than 30 with COVID-19, enrolled during active disease. The CDR3 spells CASSLSTGMNTGELFF. CDR3 nucleotides: TGCGCCAGCAGCTTGTCGACGGGGATGAACACCGGGGAGCTGTTTTTT.